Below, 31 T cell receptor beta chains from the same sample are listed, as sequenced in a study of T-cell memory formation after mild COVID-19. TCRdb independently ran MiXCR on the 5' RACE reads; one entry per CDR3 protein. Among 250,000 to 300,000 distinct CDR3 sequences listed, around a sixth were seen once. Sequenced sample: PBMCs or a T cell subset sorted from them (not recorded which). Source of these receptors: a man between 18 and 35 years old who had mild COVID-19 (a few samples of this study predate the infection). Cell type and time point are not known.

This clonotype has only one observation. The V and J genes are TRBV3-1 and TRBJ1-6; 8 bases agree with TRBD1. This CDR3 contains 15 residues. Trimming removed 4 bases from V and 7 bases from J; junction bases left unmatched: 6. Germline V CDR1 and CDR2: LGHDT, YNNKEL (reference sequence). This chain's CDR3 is CASSPTGDWNSPLHF. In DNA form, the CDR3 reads TGTGCCAGCAGCCCGACAGGGGATTGGAATTCACCCCTCCACTTT. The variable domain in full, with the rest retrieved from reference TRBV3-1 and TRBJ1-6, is DTAVSQTPKYLVTQMGNDKSIKCEQNLGHDTMYWYKQDSKKFLKIMFSYNNKELIINETVPNRFSPKSPDKAHLNLHINSLELGDSAVYFCASSPTGDWNSPLHFGNGTRLTVT.

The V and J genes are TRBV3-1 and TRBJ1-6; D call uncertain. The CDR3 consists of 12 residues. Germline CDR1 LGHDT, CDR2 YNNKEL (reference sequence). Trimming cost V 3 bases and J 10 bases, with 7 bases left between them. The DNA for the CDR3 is TGTGCCAGCAGCCAGAATTCCTCACCCCTCCACTTT. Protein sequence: CASSQNSSPLHF.

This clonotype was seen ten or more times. The CDR3 protein is CASSYSGRSQETQYF. DNA for the CDR3: TGTGCCAGCAGTTACTCGGGAAGGAGCCAAGAGACCCAGTACTTC. The chain joins TRBV6-6 to TRBJ2-5; no clear D. CDR1 is MNHNY, CDR2 SVGAGI, per germline (reference sequence). This CDR3 comprises 15 residues. V was cut by 0 bases and J by 1 base, with 9 bases left in between.

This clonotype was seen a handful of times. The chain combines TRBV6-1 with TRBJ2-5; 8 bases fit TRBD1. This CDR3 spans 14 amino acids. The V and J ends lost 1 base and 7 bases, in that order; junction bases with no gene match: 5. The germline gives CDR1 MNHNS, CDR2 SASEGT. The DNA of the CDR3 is TGTGCCAGCAGTGAAGTGGGGACAGGAGGGACCCAGTACTTC. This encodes CASSEVGTGGTQYF.

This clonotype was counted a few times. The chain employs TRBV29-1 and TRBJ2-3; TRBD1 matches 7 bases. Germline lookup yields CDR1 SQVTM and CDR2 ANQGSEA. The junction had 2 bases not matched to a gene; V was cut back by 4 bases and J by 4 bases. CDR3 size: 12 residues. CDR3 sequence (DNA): TGCAGCGTTGGACAGGGTCCAGATACGCAGTATTTT. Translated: CSVGQGPDTQYF.

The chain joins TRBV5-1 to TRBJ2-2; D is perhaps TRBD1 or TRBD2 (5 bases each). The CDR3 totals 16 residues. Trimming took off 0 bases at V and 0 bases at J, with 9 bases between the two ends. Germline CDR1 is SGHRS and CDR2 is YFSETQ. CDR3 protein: CASSLGGSPNTGELFF. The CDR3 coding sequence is TGCGCCAGCAGCTTGGGGGGGAGTCCGAACACCGGGGAGCTGTTTTTT.

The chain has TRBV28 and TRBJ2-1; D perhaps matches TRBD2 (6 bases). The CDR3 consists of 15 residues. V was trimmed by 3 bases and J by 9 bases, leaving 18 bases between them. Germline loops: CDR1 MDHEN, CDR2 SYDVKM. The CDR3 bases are TGTGCCAGCAGTTTGCCTAGCGTCTCCAGAGGTGAGCAGTTCTTC. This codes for CASSLPSVSRGEQFF.

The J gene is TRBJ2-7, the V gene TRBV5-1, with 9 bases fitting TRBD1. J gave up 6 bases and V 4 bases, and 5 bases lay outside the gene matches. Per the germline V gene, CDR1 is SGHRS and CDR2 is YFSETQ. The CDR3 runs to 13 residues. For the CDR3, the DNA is TGCGCCAGCAGCGAGGGACAGGGCGGCGAGCAGTACGTC. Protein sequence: CASSEGQGGEQYV.

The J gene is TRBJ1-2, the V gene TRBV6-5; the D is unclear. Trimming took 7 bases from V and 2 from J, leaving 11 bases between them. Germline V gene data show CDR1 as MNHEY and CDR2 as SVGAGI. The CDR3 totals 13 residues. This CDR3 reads CASKPTINYGYTF. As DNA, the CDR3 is TGTGCCAGCAAGCCGACAATAAACTATGGCTACACCTTC.

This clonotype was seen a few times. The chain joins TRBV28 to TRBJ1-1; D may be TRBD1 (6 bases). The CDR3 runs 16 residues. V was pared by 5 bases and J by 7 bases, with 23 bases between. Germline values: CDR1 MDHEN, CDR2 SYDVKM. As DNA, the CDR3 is TGTGCCAGCAGTGAGGGGTTCGACAGGAAAACGAGTGAAGCTTTCTTT. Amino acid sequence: CASSEGFDRKTSEAFF.

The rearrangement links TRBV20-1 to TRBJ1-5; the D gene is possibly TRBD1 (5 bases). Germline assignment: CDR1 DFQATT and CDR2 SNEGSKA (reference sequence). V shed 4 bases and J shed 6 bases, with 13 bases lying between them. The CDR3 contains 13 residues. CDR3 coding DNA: TGCAGTGCTACGAGGGGAGGCGGTCAGCCCCAGCATTTT. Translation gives CSATRGGGQPQHF.

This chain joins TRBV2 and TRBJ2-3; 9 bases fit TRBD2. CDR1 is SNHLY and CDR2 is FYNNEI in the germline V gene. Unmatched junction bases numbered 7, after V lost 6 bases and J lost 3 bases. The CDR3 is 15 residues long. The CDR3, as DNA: TGTGCCAGCAGGCCCCTAGCGGGGTCTACAGATACGCAGTATTTT. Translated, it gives CASRPLAGSTDTQYF.

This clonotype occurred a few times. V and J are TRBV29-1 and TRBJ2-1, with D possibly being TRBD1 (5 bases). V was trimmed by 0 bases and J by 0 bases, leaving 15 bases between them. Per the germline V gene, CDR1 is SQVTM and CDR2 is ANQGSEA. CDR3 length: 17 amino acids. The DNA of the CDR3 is TGCAGCGTTGAAGATCGAAGGGGCGGAAGCTCCTACAATGAGCAGTTCTTC. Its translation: CSVEDRRGGSSYNEQFF.

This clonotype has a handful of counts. The CDR3 DNA reads as TGTGCCAGCAGTAGTCGGGCGCGGTCCAATGAGCAGTTCTTC. It encodes CASSSRARSNEQFF. The chain couples TRBV6-5 to TRBJ2-1; D call uncertain. Germline V gives CDR1 MNHEY, CDR2 SVGAGI. V dropped 5 bases and J dropped 6 bases, with 14 bases sitting between them. The CDR3 is made up of 14 amino acids.

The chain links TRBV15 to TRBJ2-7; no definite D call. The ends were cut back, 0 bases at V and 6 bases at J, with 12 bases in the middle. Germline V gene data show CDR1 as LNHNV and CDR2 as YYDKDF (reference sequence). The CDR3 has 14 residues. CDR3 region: CATSRDIGSLEQYV. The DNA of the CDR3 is TGTGCCACCAGCAGAGATATCGGCTCCCTCGAGCAGTACGTC.

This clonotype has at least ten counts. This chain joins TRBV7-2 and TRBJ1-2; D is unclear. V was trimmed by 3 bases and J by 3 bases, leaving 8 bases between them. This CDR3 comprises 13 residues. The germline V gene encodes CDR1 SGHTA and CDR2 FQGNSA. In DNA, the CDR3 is TGTGCCAGCAGCTTCCGGGAATACTATGGCTACACCTTC. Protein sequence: CASSFREYYGYTF.

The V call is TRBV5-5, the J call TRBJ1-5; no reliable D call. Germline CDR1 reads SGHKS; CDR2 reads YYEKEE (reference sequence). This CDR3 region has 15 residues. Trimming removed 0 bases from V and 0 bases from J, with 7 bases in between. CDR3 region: CASSLVGSSNQPQHF. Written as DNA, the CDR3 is TGTGCCAGCAGCTTGGTGGGGTCTAGCAATCAGCCCCAGCATTTT.

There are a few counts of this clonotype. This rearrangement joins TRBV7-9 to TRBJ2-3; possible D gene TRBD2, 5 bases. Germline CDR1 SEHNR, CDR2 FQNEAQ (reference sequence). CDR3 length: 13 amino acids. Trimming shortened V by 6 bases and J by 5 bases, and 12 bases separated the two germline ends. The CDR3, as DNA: TGTGCCAGCAGGAGCGGACTTCAAGATACGCAGTATTTT. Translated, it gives CASRSGLQDTQYF.

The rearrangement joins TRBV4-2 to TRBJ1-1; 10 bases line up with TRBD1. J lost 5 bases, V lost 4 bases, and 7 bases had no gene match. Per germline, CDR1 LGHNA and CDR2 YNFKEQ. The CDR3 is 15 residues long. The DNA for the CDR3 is TGTGCCAGCAGCCGAACGGGACAGGGGCGGACTGAAGCTTTCTTT. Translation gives CASSRTGQGRTEAFF.

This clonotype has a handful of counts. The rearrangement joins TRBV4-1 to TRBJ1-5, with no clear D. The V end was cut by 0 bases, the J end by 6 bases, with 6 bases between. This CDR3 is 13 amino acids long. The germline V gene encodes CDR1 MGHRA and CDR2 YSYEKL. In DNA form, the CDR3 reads TGCGCCAGCAGCCAAGATCAGACTCAGCCCCAGCATTTT. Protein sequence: CASSQDQTQPQHF.

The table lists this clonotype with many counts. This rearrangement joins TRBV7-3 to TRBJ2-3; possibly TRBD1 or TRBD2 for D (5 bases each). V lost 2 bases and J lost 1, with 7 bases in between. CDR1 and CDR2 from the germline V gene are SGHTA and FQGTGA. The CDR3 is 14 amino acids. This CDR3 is CASSLGDRTDTQYF. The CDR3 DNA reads TGTGCCAGCAGCTTAGGGGACCGCACAGATACGCAGTATTTT.

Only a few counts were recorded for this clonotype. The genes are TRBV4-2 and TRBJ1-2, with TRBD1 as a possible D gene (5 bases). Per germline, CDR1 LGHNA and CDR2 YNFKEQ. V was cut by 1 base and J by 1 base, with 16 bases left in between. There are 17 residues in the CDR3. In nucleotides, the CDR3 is TGTGCCAGCAGCCAAGTCTTTCAGGGTAGACGTAACTATGGCTACACCTTC. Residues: CASSQVFQGRRNYGYTF.

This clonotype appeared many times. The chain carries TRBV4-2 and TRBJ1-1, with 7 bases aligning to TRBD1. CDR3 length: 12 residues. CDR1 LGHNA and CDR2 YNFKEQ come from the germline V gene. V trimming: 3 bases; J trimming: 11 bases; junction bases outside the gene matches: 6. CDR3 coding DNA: TGTGCCAGCAGCCACGTGACAGGGATCGCTTTCTTT. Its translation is CASSHVTGIAFF.

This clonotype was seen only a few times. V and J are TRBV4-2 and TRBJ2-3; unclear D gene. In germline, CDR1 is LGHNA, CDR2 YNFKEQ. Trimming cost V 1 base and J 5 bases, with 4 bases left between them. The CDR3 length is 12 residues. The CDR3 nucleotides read TGTGCCAGCAGCCAAGCCGAAGATACGCAGTATTTT. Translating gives CASSQAEDTQYF.

The CDR3, as DNA: TGTGCCAGCAGCTCGAATGAGAAGACCCAGTACTTC. This encodes CASSSNEKTQYF. The V call is TRBV4-2, the J call TRBJ2-5; D is unclear. Per germline, CDR1 LGHNA and CDR2 YNFKEQ. The germline V and J ends were trimmed by 5 bases and 6 bases, with 10 bases remaining between them. The CDR3 loop spans 12 amino acids.

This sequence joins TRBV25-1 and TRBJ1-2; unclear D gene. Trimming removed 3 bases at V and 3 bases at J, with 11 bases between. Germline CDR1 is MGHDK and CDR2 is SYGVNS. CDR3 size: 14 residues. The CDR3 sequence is CASSDLADHYGYTF. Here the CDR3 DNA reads TGTGCCAGCAGTGATTTGGCAGATCACTATGGCTACACCTTC.

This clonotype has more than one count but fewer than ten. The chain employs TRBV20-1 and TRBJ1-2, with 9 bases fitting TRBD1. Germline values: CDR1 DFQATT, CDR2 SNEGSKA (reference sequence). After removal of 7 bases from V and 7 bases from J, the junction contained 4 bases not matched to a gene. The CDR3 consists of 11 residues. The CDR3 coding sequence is TGCAGTGGGGAGACAGGGGGTGGCTACACCTTC. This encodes CSGETGGGYTF.

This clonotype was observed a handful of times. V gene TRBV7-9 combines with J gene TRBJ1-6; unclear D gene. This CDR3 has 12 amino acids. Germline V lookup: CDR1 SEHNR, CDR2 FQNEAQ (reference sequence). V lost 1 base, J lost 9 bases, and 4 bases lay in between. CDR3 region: CASSLEVSPLHF. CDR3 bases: TGTGCCAGCAGCTTAGAGGTTTCACCCCTCCACTTT.

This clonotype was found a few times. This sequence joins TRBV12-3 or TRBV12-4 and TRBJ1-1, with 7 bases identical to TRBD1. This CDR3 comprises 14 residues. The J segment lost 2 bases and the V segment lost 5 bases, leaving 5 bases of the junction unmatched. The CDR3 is CASSIWTGNTEAFF. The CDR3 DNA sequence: TGTGCCAGCAGTATCTGGACAGGTAACACTGAAGCTTTCTTT.

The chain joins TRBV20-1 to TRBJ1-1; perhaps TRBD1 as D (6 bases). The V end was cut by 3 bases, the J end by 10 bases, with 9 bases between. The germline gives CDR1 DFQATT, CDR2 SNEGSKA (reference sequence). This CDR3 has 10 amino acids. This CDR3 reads CSARWGAAFF. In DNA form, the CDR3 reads TGCAGTGCTAGGTGGGGGGCAGCTTTCTTT.

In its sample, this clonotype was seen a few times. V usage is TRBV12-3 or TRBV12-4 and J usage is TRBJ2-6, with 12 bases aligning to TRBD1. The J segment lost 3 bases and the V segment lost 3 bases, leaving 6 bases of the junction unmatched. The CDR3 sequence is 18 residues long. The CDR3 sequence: CASSLRDRGLRGANVLTF. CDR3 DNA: TGTGCCAGCAGTTTGCGGGACAGGGGGCTTCGTGGGGCCAACGTCCTGACTTTC.